Below are 8 T cell receptor beta chains sequenced from a single sample in a study of identical twins. TCRdb reprocessed the 5' RACE reads via MiXCR and lists one record per CDR3 protein. The sample includes 250,000 to 300,000 distinct CDR3 sequences, about 8.3% of them seen just once. The sample was also reused in another study, on yellow fever vaccine responses in identical twins.

The sample comprised CD8+ T cells sorted from blood. All receptors derive from a woman between 18 and 30 years old in good health.

The chain combines TRBV28 with TRBJ2-7; the D is unclear. This CDR3 has 12 amino acids. V was pared by 3 bases and J by 3 bases, with 6 bases between. Per the germline V gene, CDR1 is MDHEN and CDR2 is SYDVKM. The CDR3 region has the DNA TGTGCCAGCAGTTTTAGACTCTACGAGCAGTACTTC. Residues: CASSFRLYEQYF.

This clonotype was seen ten or more times. The genes are TRBV12-3 or TRBV12-4 and TRBJ2-5; 8 nucleotides align to TRBD1. This CDR3 is 16 amino acids long. The junction had 11 bases not matched to a gene; V was cut back by 6 bases and J by 2 bases. This CDR3 is CASSPQGAMLQETQYF. CDR3 nucleotides: TGTGCCAGCAGCCCCCAGGGGGCGATGCTACAAGAGACCCAGTACTTC.

This clonotype was counted between two and nine times. The chain employs TRBV27 and TRBJ2-3; D is uncertain. Germline V gene data show CDR1 as MNHEY and CDR2 as SMNVEV (reference sequence). The CDR3 runs to 15 residues. V shed 8 bases and J shed 0 bases, with 15 bases lying between them. The CDR3 coding sequence is TGTGCCAGCGGAGATTGGTTCACAAGCACAGATACGCAGTATTTT. This encodes CASGDWFTSTDTQYF.

The chain couples TRBV12-3 or TRBV12-4 to TRBJ2-1; perhaps TRBD1 as D (5 bases). The V and J ends lost 7 bases and 8 bases respectively, with 12 bases between them. The CDR3 runs 12 residues. CDR3 sequence: CASTPGADEQFF. In DNA, the CDR3 is TGTGCCAGCACCCCTGGGGCGGATGAGCAGTTCTTC.

The chain employs TRBV7-9 and TRBJ2-3, with TRBD2 identical over 9 bases. J lost 5 bases, V lost 5 bases, and 8 bases had no gene match. Germline values: CDR1 SEHNR, CDR2 FQNEAQ (reference sequence). The CDR3 loop spans 15 amino acids. CDR3 coding DNA: TGTGCCAGCAGCACTCCCACTAGCGGGCAAGATACGCAGTATTTT. This translates into CASSTPTSGQDTQYF.

This clonotype was recorded at least ten times. V is TRBV7-8 and J is TRBJ2-2, with 7 nucleotides matching TRBD1. CDR1 SGHVS and CDR2 FQNEAQ come from the germline V gene. The CDR3 contains 15 residues. J gave up 4 bases and V 4 bases, and 6 bases lay outside the gene matches. The CDR3 bases are TGTGCCAGCAGCTCGAGACAGGGCCCCACCGGGGAGCTGTTTTTT. Amino acid sequence: CASSSRQGPTGELFF.

At least ten counts were recorded for this clonotype. The chain links TRBV7-8 to TRBJ2-1, with TRBD2 matching 9 bases. There are 17 residues in the CDR3. Germline V CDR1 and CDR2: SGHVS, FQNEAQ. With 3 bases clipped from V and 6 bases from J, the junction kept 12 bases outside the gene matches. The DNA for the CDR3 is TGTGCCAGCAGCTTTAGAGGTAGCGGGAGCGGATTCAATGAGCAGTTCTTC. Its protein product is CASSFRGSGSGFNEQFF.

The chain is built from TRBV6-2 or TRBV6-3 and TRBJ2-2; 13 positions agree with TRBD2. Germline trimming cut 6 bases from V and 6 bases from J; bases unmatched to any gene: 7. The germline V gene has CDR1 MNHEY and CDR2 SVGEGT. The CDR3 extends over 16 amino acids. CDR3: CASSQRLAGGPGELFF. The CDR3 region has the DNA TGTGCCAGCAGCCAACGACTAGCGGGAGGTCCCGGGGAGCTGTTTTTT.